The sequence of this T cell receptor (beta chain) was determined in a study of regulatory T cells in long-lasting Graves disease. Time point here: newly diagnosed GD, antithyroid drugs for less than 3 months. Extracted PBMC RNA gave rise to the TCR library. Combining iRepertoire HTBI primers with Arm-PCR of CDR3 regions, the authors built TCR beta libraries. TCRdb reanalysed the multiplex PCR reads using MiXCR and keeps one entry per CDR3 protein. The sample has about 500,000 distinct CDR3 sequences; roughly 15% are singletons. The V and J ends lost 0 bases and 6 bases, in that order; junction bases with no gene match: 11. CDR3 size: 17 residues. Germline CDR1 is MGHRA and CDR2 is YSYEKL. These data also formed part of another study, on T cells in Graves' hyperthyroidism and ophthalmopathy.

The sequences come from peripheral blood mononuclear cells (PBMCs), collected at new diagnosis, from a patient treated with antithyroid drugs. The chain has TRBV4-1 and TRBJ2-7; 10 bases align to TRBD2. The receptor was derived from a man in his forties with Graves disease. The CDR3: CASSQERASGRGGEQYF. The CDR3 nucleotides are TGCGCCAGCAGCCAAGAGAGAGCTAGCGGGAGAGGAGGCGAGCAGTACTTC.